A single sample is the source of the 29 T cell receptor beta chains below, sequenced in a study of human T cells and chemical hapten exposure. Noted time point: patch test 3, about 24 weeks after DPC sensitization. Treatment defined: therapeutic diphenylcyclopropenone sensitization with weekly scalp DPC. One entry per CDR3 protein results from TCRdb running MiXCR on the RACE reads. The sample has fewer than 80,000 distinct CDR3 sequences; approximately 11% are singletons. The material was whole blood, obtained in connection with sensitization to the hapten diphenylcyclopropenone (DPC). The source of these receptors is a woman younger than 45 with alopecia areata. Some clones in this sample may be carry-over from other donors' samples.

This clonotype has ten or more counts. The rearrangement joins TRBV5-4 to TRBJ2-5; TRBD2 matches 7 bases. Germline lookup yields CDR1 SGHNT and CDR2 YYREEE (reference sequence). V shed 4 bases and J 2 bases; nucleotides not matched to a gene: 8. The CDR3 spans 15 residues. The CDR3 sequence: CASSTKLGGQETQYF. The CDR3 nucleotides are TGTGCCAGCAGCACAAAATTGGGAGGGCAAGAGACCCAGTACTTC. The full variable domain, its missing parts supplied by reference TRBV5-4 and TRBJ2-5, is ETGVTQSPTHLIKTRGQQVTLRCSSQSGHNTVSWYQQALGQGPQFIFQYYREEENGRGNFPPRFSGLQFPNYSSELNVNALELDDSALYLCASSTKLGGQETQYFGPGTRLLVL.

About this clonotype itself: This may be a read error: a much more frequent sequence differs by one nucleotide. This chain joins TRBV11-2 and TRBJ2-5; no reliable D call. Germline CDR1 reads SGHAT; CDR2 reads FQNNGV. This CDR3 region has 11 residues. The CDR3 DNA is TGTGCCAGCAGCTCCCAAGGGACCCAGTACTTC. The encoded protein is CASSSQGTQYF.

The CDR3 DNA follows: TGTGCCAGCAGTTACTCGACAGAACCTTTCGGCAATCAGCCCCAGCATTTT. Its protein is CASSYSTEPFGNQPQHF. The rearrangement links TRBV6-6 to TRBJ1-5; D might be TRBD1 (5 bases). The length of the CDR3 is 17 residues. Germline V gives CDR1 MNHNY, CDR2 SVGAGI (reference sequence). V lost 0 bases, J lost 2 bases, and 14 bases lay in between.

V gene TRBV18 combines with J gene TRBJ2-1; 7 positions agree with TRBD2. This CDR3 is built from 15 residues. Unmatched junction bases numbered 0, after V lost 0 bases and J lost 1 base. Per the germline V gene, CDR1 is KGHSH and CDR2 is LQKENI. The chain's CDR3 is CASSPPSGSYNEQFF. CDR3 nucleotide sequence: TGTGCCAGCTCACCACCTAGCGGGTCCTACAATGAGCAGTTCTTC. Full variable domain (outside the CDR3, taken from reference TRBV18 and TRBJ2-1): NAGVMQNPRHLVRRRGQEARLRCSPMKGHSHVYWYRQLPEEGLKFMVYLQKENIIDESGMPKERFSAEFPKEGPSILRIQQVVRGDSAAYFCASSPPSGSYNEQFFGPGTRLTVL.

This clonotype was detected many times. In DNA form, the CDR3 reads TGTGCCAGCAGCCCCAGACTAGCGGGAGCCTACGAGCAGTACTTC. Its protein is CASSPRLAGAYEQYF. This chain uses TRBV7-2 with TRBJ2-7; the match to TRBD2 covers 12 bases. V was clipped by 5 bases and J by 2 bases; unmatched bases: 4. This CDR3 has 15 residues. The V gene's germline CDR1 is SGHTA and CDR2 FQGNSA.

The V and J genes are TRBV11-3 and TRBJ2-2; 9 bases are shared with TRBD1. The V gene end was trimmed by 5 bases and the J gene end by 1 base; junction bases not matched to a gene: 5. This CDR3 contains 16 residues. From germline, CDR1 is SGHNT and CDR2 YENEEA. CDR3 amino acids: CASSRQGVVNTGELFF. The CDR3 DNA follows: TGTGCCAGCAGCCGACAGGGGGTCGTGAACACCGGGGAGCTGTTTTTT.

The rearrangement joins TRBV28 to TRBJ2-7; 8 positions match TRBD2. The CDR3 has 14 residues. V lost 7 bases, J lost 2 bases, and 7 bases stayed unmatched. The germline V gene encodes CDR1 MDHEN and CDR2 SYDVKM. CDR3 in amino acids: CASNPGGTTYEQYF. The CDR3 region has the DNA TGTGCCAGCAATCCGGGAGGGACGACCTACGAGCAGTACTTC.

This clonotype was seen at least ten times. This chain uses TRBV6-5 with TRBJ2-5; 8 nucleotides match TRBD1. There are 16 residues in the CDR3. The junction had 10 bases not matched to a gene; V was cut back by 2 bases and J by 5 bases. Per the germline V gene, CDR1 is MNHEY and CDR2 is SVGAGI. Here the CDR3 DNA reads TGTGCCAGCAGTTACCAACGTCGGACAGGGAGTGAGACCCAGTACTTC. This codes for CASSYQRRTGSETQYF.

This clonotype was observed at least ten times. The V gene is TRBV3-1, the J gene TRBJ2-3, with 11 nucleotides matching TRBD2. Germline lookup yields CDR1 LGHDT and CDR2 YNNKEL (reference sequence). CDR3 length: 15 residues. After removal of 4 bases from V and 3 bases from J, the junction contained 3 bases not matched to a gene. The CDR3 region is CASSPRTSGTDTQYF. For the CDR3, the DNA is TGTGCCAGCAGCCCGCGGACTAGCGGGACAGATACGCAGTATTTT.

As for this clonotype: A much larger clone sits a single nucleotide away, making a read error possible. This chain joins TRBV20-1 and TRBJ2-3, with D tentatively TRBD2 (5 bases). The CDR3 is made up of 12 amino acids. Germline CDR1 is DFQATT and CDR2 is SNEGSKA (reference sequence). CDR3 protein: CSARAAADTQNF. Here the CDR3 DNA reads TGCAGTGCTAGAGCAGCGGCAGATACGCAGAATTTT.

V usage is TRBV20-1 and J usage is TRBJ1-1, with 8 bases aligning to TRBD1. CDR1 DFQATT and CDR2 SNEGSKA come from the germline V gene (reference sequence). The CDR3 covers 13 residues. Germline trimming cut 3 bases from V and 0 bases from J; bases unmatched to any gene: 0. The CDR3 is CSARDRVNTEAFF. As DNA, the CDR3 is TGCAGTGCTAGGGACAGGGTGAACACTGAAGCTTTCTTT.

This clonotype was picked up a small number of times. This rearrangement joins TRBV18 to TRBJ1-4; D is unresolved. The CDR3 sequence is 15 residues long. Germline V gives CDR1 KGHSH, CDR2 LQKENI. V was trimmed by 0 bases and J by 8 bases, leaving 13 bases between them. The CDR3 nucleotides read TGTGCCAGCTCACCACCGAACCGGCCAGAGGAAAAACTGTTTTTT. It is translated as CASSPPNRPEEKLFF.

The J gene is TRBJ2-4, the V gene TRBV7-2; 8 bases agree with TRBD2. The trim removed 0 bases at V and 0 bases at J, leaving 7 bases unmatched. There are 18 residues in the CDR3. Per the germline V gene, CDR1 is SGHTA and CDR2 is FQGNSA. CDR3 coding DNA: TGTGCCAGCAGCTTAGCCGTCGGGGGACTAGGAGCCAAAAACATTCAGTACTTC. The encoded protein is CASSLAVGGLGAKNIQYF.

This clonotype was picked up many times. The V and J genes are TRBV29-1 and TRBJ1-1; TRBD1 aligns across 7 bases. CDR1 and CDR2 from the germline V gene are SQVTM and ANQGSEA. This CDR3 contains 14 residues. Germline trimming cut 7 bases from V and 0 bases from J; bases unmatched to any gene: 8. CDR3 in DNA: TGCAGCGCTATGACAGGGACCCTGAACACTGAAGCTTTCTTT. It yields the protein CSAMTGTLNTEAFF.

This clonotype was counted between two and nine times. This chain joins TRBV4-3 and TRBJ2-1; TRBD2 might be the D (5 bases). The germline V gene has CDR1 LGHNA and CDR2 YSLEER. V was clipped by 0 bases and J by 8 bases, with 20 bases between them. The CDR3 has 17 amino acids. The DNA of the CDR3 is TGCGCCAGCAGCCAAGAGGCGCGGGCCAAATCCGGCCATGAGCAGTTCTTC. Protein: CASSQEARAKSGHEQFF.

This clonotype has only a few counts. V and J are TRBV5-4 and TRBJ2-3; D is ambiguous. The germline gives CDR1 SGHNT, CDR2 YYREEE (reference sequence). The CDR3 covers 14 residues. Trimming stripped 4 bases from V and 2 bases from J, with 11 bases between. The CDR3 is CASSRAYSTDTQYF. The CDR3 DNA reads TGTGCCAGCAGCCGGGCTTATTCCACAGATACGCAGTATTTT.

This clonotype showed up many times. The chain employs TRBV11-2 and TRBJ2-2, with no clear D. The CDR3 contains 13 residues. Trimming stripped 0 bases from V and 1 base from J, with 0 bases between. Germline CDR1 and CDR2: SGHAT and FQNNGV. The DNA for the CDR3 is TGTGCCAGCAGCTTAGAGAACACCGGGGAGCTGTTTTTT. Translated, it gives CASSLENTGELFF.

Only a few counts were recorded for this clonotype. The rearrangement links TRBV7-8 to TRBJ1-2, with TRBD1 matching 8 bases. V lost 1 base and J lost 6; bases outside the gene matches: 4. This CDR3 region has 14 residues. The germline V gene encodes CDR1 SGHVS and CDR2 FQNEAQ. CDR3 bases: TGTGCCAGCAGCTTAGTCCAGGGGGCAGATGGCTACACCTTC. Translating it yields CASSLVQGADGYTF.

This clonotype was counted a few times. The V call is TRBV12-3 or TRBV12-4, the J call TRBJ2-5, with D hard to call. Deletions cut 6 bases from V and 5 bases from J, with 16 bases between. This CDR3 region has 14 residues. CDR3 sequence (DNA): TGTGCCAGCAGCCCTGGCCAGCTGAGGGAGACCCAGTACTTC. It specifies CASSPGQLRETQYF.

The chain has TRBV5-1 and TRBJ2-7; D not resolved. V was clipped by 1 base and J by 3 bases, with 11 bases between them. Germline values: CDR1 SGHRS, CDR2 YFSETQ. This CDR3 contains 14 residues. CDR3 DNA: TGCGCCAGCAGCTTGTATCAGGACCACTACGAGCAGTACTTC. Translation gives CASSLYQDHYEQYF.

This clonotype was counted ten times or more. The CDR3 DNA follows: TGTGCCAGCAGCCAGGCAGGGAACGAGCAGTACTTC. Translation: CASSQAGNEQYF. The chain employs TRBV3-1 and TRBJ2-7, with D tentatively TRBD1 (5 bases). Germline V lookup: CDR1 LGHDT, CDR2 YNNKEL (reference sequence). The V end lost 3 bases, the J end lost 5 bases, and 8 bases lay between the germline ends. There are 12 residues in the CDR3.

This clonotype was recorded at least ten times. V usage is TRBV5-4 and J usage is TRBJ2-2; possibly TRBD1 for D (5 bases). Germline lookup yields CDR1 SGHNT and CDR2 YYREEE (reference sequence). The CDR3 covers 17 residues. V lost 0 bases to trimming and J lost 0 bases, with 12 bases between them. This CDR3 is CASSLAPGAPNTGELFF. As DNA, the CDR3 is TGTGCCAGCAGCTTGGCCCCTGGGGCACCGAACACCGGGGAGCTGTTTTTT.

In DNA, the CDR3 is TGTGCCTGGAGTAAGGGGACAGGGGGAGATGAAAAACTGTTTTTT. Protein: CAWSKGTGGDEKLFF. V usage is TRBV30 and J usage is TRBJ1-4; 11 bases map to TRBD1. Germline V gene sequence: CDR1 GTSNPN, CDR2 SVGIG (reference sequence). The CDR3 covers 15 residues. V gave up 2 bases and J gave up 6 bases; unmatched junction bases: 5.

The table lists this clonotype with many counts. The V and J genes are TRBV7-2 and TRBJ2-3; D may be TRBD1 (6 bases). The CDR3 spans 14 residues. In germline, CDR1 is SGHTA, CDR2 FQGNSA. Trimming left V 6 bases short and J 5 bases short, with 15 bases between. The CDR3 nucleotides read TGTGCCAGCAGGGAACCGGGACAAGGAGATACGCAGTATTTT. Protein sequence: CASREPGQGDTQYF. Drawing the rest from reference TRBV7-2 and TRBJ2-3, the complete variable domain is GAGVSQSPSNKVTEKGKDVELRCDPISGHTALYWYRQSLGQGLEFLIYFQGNSAPDKSGLPSDRFSAERTGGSVSTLTIQRTQQEDSAVYLCASREPGQGDTQYFGPGTRLTVL.

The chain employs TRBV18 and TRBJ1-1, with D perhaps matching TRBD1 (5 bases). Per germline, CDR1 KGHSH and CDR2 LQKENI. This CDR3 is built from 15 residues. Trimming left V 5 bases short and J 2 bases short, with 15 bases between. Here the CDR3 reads CASSEQGPPNTEAFF. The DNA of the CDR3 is TGTGCCAGCTCAGAGCAGGGACCCCCTAACACTGAAGCTTTCTTT.

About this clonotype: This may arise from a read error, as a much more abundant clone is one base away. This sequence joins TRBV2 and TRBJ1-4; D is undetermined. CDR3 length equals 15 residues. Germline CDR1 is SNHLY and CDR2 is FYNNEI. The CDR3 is CTSSDGLHQDEKLFF. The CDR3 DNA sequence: TGTACCAGCAGTGATGGACTTCATCAGGATGAAAAACTGTTTTTT. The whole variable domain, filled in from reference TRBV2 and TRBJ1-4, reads EPEVTQTPSHQVTQMGQEVILRCVPISNHLYFYWYRQILGQKVEFLVSFYNNEISEKSEIFDDQFSVERPDGSNFTLKIRSTKLEDSAMYFCTSSDGLHQDEKLFFGSGTQLSVL.

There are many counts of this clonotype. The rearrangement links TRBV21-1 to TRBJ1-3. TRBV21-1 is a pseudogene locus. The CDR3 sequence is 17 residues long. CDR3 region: CASSKNSQESSGNTIYF. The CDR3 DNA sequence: TGTGCCAGCAGCAAAAACAGTCAGGAGTCCTCTGGAAACACCATATATTTT.

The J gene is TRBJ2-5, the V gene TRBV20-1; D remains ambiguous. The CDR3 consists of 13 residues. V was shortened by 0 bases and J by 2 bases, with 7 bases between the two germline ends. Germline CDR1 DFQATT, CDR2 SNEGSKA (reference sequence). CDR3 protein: CSARDGNQETQYF. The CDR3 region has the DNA TGCAGTGCTAGAGATGGAAATCAAGAGACCCAGTACTTC.

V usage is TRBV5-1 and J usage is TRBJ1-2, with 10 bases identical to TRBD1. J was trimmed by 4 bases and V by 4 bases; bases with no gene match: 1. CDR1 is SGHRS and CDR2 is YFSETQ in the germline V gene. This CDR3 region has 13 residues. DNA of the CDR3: TGCGCCAGCAGCAGGGACAGGGGCTATGGCTACACCTTC. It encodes CASSRDRGYGYTF.